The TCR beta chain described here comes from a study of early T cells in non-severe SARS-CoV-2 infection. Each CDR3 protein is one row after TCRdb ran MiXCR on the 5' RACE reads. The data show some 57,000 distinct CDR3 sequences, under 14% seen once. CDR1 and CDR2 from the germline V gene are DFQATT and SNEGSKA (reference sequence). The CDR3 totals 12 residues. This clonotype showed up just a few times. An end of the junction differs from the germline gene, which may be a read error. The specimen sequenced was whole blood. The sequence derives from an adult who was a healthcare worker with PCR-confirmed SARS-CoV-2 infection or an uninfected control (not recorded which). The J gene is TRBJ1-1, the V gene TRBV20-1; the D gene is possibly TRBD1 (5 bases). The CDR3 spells CSAGTMNAEAFF. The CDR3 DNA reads TGCAGTGCCGGGACCATGAACGCTGAAGCTTTCTTT.